These 9 T cell receptor beta chains originate from one sample sequenced in a study of post-analysis software for immune sequencing data. Study-wide results and limits: Four or five TRBV segments occurring more often in patients than controls included TRBV5-6, TRBV5-1 and TRBV20-1.

Their antigens are not known. TCR beta libraries were prepared from cDNA with unique molecular identifiers. TCRdb used MiXCR to reprocess the PCR reads, holding one entry per CDR3 protein. Of 750,000 to 950,000 distinct CDR3 sequences in the sample, roughly half were seen once. The sequenced material came from blood. These receptors all stem from a girl aged 5 to 17 with multiple sclerosis.

This clonotype was counted once. The rearrangement uses TRBV20-1 and TRBJ1-2; D is unresolved. V dropped 6 bases and J dropped 1 base, with 12 bases sitting between them. The CDR3 is 13 residues long. The V gene's germline CDR1 is DFQATT and CDR2 SNEGSKA (reference sequence). Here the CDR3 reads CSAPDTLNYGYTF. The CDR3 DNA reads as TGCAGTGCCCCCGACACACTTAACTATGGCTACACCTTC.

V gene TRBV11-2 combines with J gene TRBJ2-3; no definite D call. This CDR3 has 16 residues. Trimming pared 5 bases from V and 0 bases from J, leaving 15 bases between. Germline-derived CDR1 and CDR2 are SGHAT and FQNNGV. CDR3 coding DNA: TGTGCCAGCAGCCCCCCACTCGCCTCTAGCACAGATACGCAGTATTTT. Protein sequence: CASSPPLASSTDTQYF.

The V gene is TRBV4-1, the J gene TRBJ2-5, with 10 bases matching TRBD2. J lost 4 bases, V lost 1 base, and 3 bases had no gene match. The CDR3 sequence is 15 residues long. The germline V gene has CDR1 MGHRA and CDR2 YSYEKL. The CDR3 region has the DNA TGCGCCAGCAGCCAAGGTAGCGGGGGGCGAGAGACCCAGTACTTC. Translation: CASSQGSGGRETQYF.

The gene calls are TRBV11-1 and TRBJ2-5; 13 bases match TRBD2. Trimming at V came to 5 bases and at J to 2 bases, leaving 8 bases not matched to a gene. Germline loops: CDR1 SGHAT, CDR2 FQDESV (reference sequence). CDR3 length equals 17 residues. The CDR3 DNA is TGTGCCAGCAGCCCCCCTGTGGGACTAGCGGGACAAGAGACCCAGTACTTC. Translation gives CASSPPVGLAGQETQYF.

V gene TRBV27 combines with J gene TRBJ1-2; 8 nucleotides line up with TRBD1. This CDR3 has 20 residues. Germline CDR1 MNHEY, CDR2 SMNVEV (reference sequence). V dropped 0 bases and J dropped 3; count of bases not matched to a gene: 18. CDR3 nucleotide sequence: TGTGCCAGCAGTTTATCCTTACTGGGGACAGGCCCCGGGGGGGACTATGGCTACACCTTC. This codes for CASSLSLLGTGPGGDYGYTF.

This sequence joins TRBV21-1 and TRBJ2-6. TRBV21-1 is annotated as a pseudogene. CDR3 size: 18 residues. The CDR3 coding sequence is TGTGCCAGCAGCAAAGGGTCGGCCGTGAACTCTGGGGCCAACGTCCTGACTTTC. It is translated as CASSKGSAVNSGANVLTF.

On this clonotype: This may stem from a read error, because a much larger clone lies one nucleotide away. The CDR3: CASTPSRGARPRHF. CDR3 DNA sequence: TGTGCCAGCACCCCCTCTCGAGGGGCTCGACCCCGGCATTTT. The chain uses TRBV12-3 or TRBV12-4 and TRBJ1-5; maybe TRBD1 (5 bases). This CDR3 region has 14 residues.

The chain joins TRBV3-1 to TRBJ1-1, with D possibly matching TRBD1 (5 bases). Germline-derived CDR1 and CDR2 are LGHDT and YNNKEL (reference sequence). V shed 4 bases and J shed 3 bases, with 12 bases lying between them. The CDR3 spans 14 residues. CDR3 DNA sequence: TGTGCCAGCAGCCCGGGACCGACCCACACTGAAGCTTTCTTT. It is translated as CASSPGPTHTEAFF.

This clonotype appeared a few times. This chain connects TRBV11-2 to TRBJ1-1; D is uncertain. The CDR3 has 12 residues. The germline V gene has CDR1 SGHAT and CDR2 FQNNGV. V dropped 4 bases and J dropped 5 bases, with 8 bases sitting between them. The CDR3 protein is CASSSAGTEAFF. The CDR3 nucleotides read TGTGCCAGCAGCTCTGCCGGGACTGAAGCTTTCTTT.